The sequence of this T cell receptor beta chain was determined in a study of cytotoxic CD8 clonotypes in ibrutinib-treated CLL. Overall study context: Patients attained 25 or so partial and 2 complete responses; at median approximately 70 months, about 14 remained remitted while around twelve progressed. Study-wide results and caveats: Public clonotypes were rare and shrank or held steady on treatment.

Generated by immunoSEQ multiplex PCR, the TCRdb table keeps only in-frame clones and is missing some. The data contain some 61,000 clones, around two thirds of them singletons. Trimming took off 8 bases at V and 0 bases at J, with 4 bases between the two ends. CDR1 and CDR2 from the germline V gene are LNHDA and SQIVND (reference sequence). CDR3 length: 11 amino acids. Of note for this clone: Its antigen is as yet unknown.

The TCR sequence derives from a human donor with chronic lymphocytic leukemia. The sequencing here drew on PBMCs, taken after 12 months of ibrutinib treatment. V usage is TRBV19 and J usage is TRBJ1-1; D gene unclear. The CDR3 region has the DNA TGTGCCAGTTCGTTGAACACTGAAGCTTTCTTT. As protein: CASSLNTEAFF. The full variable domain, its missing parts supplied by reference TRBV19 and TRBJ1-1, is DGGITQSPKYLFRKEGQNVTLSCEQNLNHDAMYWYRQDPGQGLRLIYYSQIVNDFQKGDIAEGYSVSREKKESFPLTVTSAQKNPTAFYLCASSLNTEAFFGQGTRLTVV.